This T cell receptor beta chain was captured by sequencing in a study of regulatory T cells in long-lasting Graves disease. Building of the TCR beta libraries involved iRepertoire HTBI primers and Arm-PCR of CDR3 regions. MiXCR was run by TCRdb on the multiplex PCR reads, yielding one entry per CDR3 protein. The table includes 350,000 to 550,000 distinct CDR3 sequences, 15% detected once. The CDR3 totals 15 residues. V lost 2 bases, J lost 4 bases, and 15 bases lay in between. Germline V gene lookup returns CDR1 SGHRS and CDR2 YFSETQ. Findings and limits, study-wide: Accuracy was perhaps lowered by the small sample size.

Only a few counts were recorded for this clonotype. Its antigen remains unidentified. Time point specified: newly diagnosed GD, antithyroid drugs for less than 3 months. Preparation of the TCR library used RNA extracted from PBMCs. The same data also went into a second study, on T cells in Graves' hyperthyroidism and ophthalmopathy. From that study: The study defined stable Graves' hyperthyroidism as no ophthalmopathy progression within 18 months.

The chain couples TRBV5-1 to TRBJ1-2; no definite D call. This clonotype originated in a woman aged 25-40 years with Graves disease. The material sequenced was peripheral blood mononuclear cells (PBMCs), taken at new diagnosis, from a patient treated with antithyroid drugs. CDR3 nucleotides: TGCGCCAGCAGCTTATCCCCCCAGGTACCCTATGGCTACACCTTC. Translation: CASSLSPQVPYGYTF.